This TCR beta chain was identified in a study of Graves' ophthalmopathy and Graves' hyperthyroidism. This clonotype was counted ten times or more. The germline CDR1 and CDR2 sequences are SGHRS and YFSETQ. V lost 4 bases to trimming and J lost 1 base; unmatched junction nucleotides: 6. The CDR3 sequence is 15 residues long. Amplifying from RNA transcripts, the study obtained TCR beta CDR3 regions. RT-PCR with HTBI primers came first, then second-round multiplex PCR. TCRdb reprocessed the multiplex PCR reads via MiXCR and lists one record per CDR3 protein. The profile shows hundreds of thousands of distinct CDR3 sequences, about a fifth of them singletons.

Sequencing was carried out using peripheral blood. This chain joins TRBV5-1 and TRBJ2-7; 9 bases fit TRBD1. The source of this sequence is a woman under 30 with stable Graves' hyperthyroidism. Some clones in this sample may be carry-over from other donors' samples. This CDR3 is CASSRDRAQSYEQYF. The DNA for the CDR3 is TGCGCCAGCAGCCGGGACAGGGCCCAATCCTACGAGCAGTACTTC.